A single sample is the source of the 17 T cell receptor beta chains below, sequenced in a study of cytomegalovirus exposure and HLA in healthy donors. TCRdb's copy holds only in-frame clones and misses some; the assay was immunoSEQ multiplex PCR. The sample yields some 320,000 clones, 87% seen once. The sample consisted of PBMCs. The receptor source for this set is a woman aged 25 to 39 in good health and CMV-seropositive.

J is TRBJ2-1 and V is TRBV6-5; TRBD2 matches 10 bases. The CDR3 spans 13 residues. Trimming cost V 5 bases and J 10 bases; bases outside gene matches: 5. Germline CDR1 and CDR2: MNHEY and SVGAGI. The CDR3 bases are TGTGCCAGCAGTACAACTAGCGGGGTAGAGCAGTTCTTC. Protein product: CASSTTSGVEQFF.

The chain employs TRBV5-1 and TRBJ2-7, with TRBD2 matching 9 bases. Germline loops: CDR1 SGHRS, CDR2 YFSETQ. V shed 4 bases, J shed 5 bases, and the junction held 22 bases outside the gene matches. CDR3 size: 19 residues. In nucleotides, the CDR3 is TGCGCCAGCAGCCCCCCCCCGGCGGGAGGGCCCGCCATCGGAAACGAGCAGTACTTC. Protein sequence: CASSPPPAGGPAIGNEQYF. The full variable domain, with the rest looked up from reference TRBV5-1 and TRBJ2-7, is KAGVTQTPRYLIKTRGQQVTLSCSPISGHRSVSWYQQTPGQGLQFLFEYFSETQRNKGNFPGRFSGRQFSNSRSEMNVSTLELGDSALYLCASSPPPAGGPAIGNEQYFGPGTRLTVT.

For the CDR3, the DNA is TGTGCCAGTAGCCCGAATACAGGGGCGTTAGAGACCCAGTACTTC. Protein: CASSPNTGALETQYF. The rearrangement uses TRBV19 and TRBJ2-5, with 7 bases matching TRBD1. Germline V lookup: CDR1 LNHDA, CDR2 SQIVND (reference sequence). The V gene end was trimmed by 6 bases and the J gene end by 4 bases; junction bases not matched to a gene: 11. The CDR3 sequence is 15 residues long.

In this sample, this clone turned up a few times. The chain employs TRBV4-1 and TRBJ2-1, with D perhaps given as TRBD1 or TRBD2 (5 bases each). Germline values: CDR1 MGHRA, CDR2 YSYEKL. The CDR3 spans 16 residues. Between the trimmed V and J ends, which lost 5 bases and 2 bases, there was a span of 16 bases. CDR3 nucleotides: TGCGCCAGCAGCACCAGGGTAGAGGGCCCCTACAATGAGCAGTTCTTC. Its protein product is CASSTRVEGPYNEQFF.

V usage is TRBV15 and J usage is TRBJ1-1; 10 positions match TRBD1. V was pared by 7 bases and J by 4 bases, with 6 bases of the junction left unmatched. CDR1 is LNHNV and CDR2 is YYDKDF in the germline V gene (reference sequence). The length of the CDR3 is 14 residues. The CDR3 nucleotides read TGTGCCACCATGTCGGACAGGGGGATCACTGAAGCTTTCTTT. It specifies CATMSDRGITEAFF.

The chain recombines TRBV5-1 with TRBJ1-1; a possible D gene is TRBD1 (6 bases). The length of the CDR3 is 15 residues. V lost 2 bases and J lost 4, with 15 bases in between. Germline V gene lookup returns CDR1 SGHRS and CDR2 YFSETQ. This chain's CDR3 is CASSFHRQEATEAFF. CDR3 bases: TGCGCCAGCAGCTTCCACAGACAGGAGGCCACTGAAGCTTTCTTT. The full variable domain, rest sourced from reference TRBV5-1 and TRBJ1-1, is KAGVTQTPRYLIKTRGQQVTLSCSPISGHRSVSWYQQTPGQGLQFLFEYFSETQRNKGNFPGRFSGRQFSNSRSEMNVSTLELGDSALYLCASSFHRQEATEAFFGQGTRLTVV.

This clone appeared a single time. The CDR3 loop reads CASSRPGRANTGELFF. DNA for the CDR3: TGTGCCAGCAGCAGACCGGGACGGGCGAACACCGGGGAGCTGTTTTTT. The V call is TRBV14, the J call TRBJ2-2, with D perhaps given as TRBD1 or TRBD2 (5 bases each). V lost 5 bases, J lost 0 bases, and 13 bases lay in between. This CDR3 is 16 amino acids long. The germline V gene has CDR1 SGHDN and CDR2 FVKESK.

V and J are TRBV11-2 and TRBJ1-2; TRBD1 matches 9 bases. The CDR3 is 17 amino acids. Per the germline V gene, CDR1 is SGHAT and CDR2 is FQNNGV. V gave up 5 bases and J gave up 4 bases; unmatched junction bases: 14. CDR3 sequence (DNA): TGTGCCAGCAGCGGAGGGACAGGGACCCTAAGGGGCTATGGCTACACCTTC. Protein product: CASSGGTGTLRGYGYTF. The variable domain in full, completed from reference TRBV11-2 and TRBJ1-2, reads EAGVAQSPRYKIIEKRQSVAFWCNPISGHATLYWYQQILGQGPKLLIQFQNNGVVDDSQLPKDRFSAERLKGVDSTLKIQPAKLEDSAVYLCASSGGTGTLRGYGYTFGSGTRLTVV.

The chain uses TRBV11-2 and TRBJ2-2; perhaps TRBD2 as D (7 bases). Trimming removed 11 bases from V and 2 bases from J, with 18 bases in between. CDR1 is SGHAT and CDR2 is FQNNGV in the germline V gene. This CDR3 contains 15 residues. CDR3 region: CALEGGGFNTGELFF. The CDR3 region has the DNA TGTGCCCTCGAGGGCGGGGGCTTTAACACCGGGGAGCTGTTTTTT.

V and J are TRBV15 and TRBJ2-7; D unresolved. The CDR3 totals 16 residues. V gave up 0 bases and J gave up 3 bases, with 15 bases separating them. Germline loops: CDR1 LNHNV, CDR2 YYDKDF (reference sequence). CDR3: CATSRDIGRRNYEQYF. The CDR3 DNA reads TGTGCCACCAGCAGAGATATTGGCAGGCGAAACTACGAGCAGTACTTC.

This chain joins TRBV19 and TRBJ1-1, with a tentative D call TRBD1 (6 bases). The V end lost 6 bases, the J end lost 4 bases, and 21 bases lay between the germline ends. The CDR3 sequence is 16 residues long. CDR1 is LNHDA and CDR2 is SQIVND in the germline V gene (reference sequence). This CDR3 reads CASSPDPGARGTEAFF. Written as DNA, the CDR3 is TGTGCCAGTAGCCCCGACCCGGGGGCAAGGGGCACTGAAGCTTTCTTT.

The V and J genes are TRBV13 and TRBJ2-1, with 8 bases matching TRBD1. Per germline, CDR1 PRHDT and CDR2 FYEKMQ (reference sequence). This CDR3 comprises 15 residues. The ends lost 4 bases at V and 13 bases at J; junction bases unmatched: 15. This chain's CDR3 is CASSSYRTGPYHQFF. CDR3 DNA sequence: TGTGCCAGCAGCTCTTACCGGACAGGGCCCTATCACCAGTTCTTC.

The J gene is TRBJ1-1, the V gene TRBV30; possibly TRBD1 for D (5 bases). V was cut by 3 bases and J by 3 bases, with 14 bases left in between. CDR3 length equals 14 residues. Germline V gives CDR1 GTSNPN, CDR2 SVGIG (reference sequence). CDR3 sequence (DNA): TGTGCCTGGAGGGTCGGTCCAGGGTACACTGAAGCTTTCTTT. The encoded protein is CAWRVGPGYTEAFF.

The V gene is TRBV2, the J gene TRBJ1-1; TRBD1 matches 7 bases. The V and J ends lost 8 bases and 11 bases, in that order; junction bases with no gene match: 8. The CDR3 sequence is 11 residues long. The germline CDR1 and CDR2 sequences are SNHLY and FYNNEI. CDR3 nucleotide sequence: TGTGCCAGCCTGGGACAGATTGGGGCTTTCTTT. Its translation is CASLGQIGAFF.

V and J are TRBV5-1 and TRBJ1-1, with 7 bases identical to TRBD1. With V trimmed by 4 bases and J by 1 base, 7 bases remained unmatched. The CDR3 covers 15 residues. Germline CDR1 and CDR2: SGHRS and YFSETQ. The CDR3 nucleotides read TGCGCCAGCAGCAACAGACAGGGACCGAACACTGAAGCTTTCTTT. Its translation: CASSNRQGPNTEAFF.

This chain joins TRBV9 and TRBJ2-1, with a tentative D call TRBD2 (6 bases). The CDR3 consists of 14 residues. Trimming pared 4 bases from V and 3 bases from J, leaving 11 bases between. CDR1 and CDR2 from the germline V gene are SGDLS and YYNGEE. The DNA of the CDR3 is TGTGCCAGCAGCCCCCAGGGAGGCTACAATGAGCAGTTCTTC. Encoded protein: CASSPQGGYNEQFF.

The chain employs TRBV25-1 and TRBJ1-2, with TRBD1 as a possible D gene (5 bases). The germline V and J ends were trimmed by 3 bases and 4 bases, with 9 bases remaining between them. CDR1 is MGHDK, CDR2 SYGVNS, per germline. The CDR3 is 13 amino acids. The CDR3 nucleotides read TGTGCCAGCAGTGAGTCAGGGAGCTATGGCTACACCTTC. Its protein is CASSESGSYGYTF.